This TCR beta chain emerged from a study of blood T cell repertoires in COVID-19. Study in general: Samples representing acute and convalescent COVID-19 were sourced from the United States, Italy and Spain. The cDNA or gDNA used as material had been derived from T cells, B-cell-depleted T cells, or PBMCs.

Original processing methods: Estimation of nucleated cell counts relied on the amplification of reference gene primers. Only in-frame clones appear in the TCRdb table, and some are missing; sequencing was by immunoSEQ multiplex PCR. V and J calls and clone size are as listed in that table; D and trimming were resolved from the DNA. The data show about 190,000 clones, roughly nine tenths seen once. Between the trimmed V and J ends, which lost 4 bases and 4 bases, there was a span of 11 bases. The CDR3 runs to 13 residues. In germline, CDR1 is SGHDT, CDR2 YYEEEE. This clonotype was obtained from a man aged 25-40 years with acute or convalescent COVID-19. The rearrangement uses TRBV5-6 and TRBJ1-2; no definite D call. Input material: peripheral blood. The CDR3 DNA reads TGTGCCAGCAGCCCGTCAGGCTTCTATGGCTACACCTTC. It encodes CASSPSGFYGYTF.